The 27 T cell receptor beta chains below come from one sample, sequenced in a study of T cells in Graves' hyperthyroidism and ophthalmopathy. Amplified TCR beta CDR3 regions derived from RNA transcripts. Using the HTBI primer set, a first-round RT-PCR was run on the TCR CDR3. TCRdb re-analysed the multiplex PCR reads in MiXCR, keeping a single row per CDR3 protein. The sample lists some 400,000 distinct CDR3 sequences; 14% were seen once. Sequencing was carried out using blood. All receptors derive from a woman in her fifties or sixties with Graves' hyperthyroidism.

This clonotype was found many times. The genes are TRBV3-1 and TRBJ2-1, with D tentatively TRBD1 (6 bases). Germline-derived CDR1 and CDR2 are LGHDT and YNNKEL (reference sequence). The CDR3 runs 16 residues. The V gene lost 3 bases and the J gene lost 5 bases, with 17 bases spanning the gap. The CDR3 reads CASSHNSVGGHNEQFF. The CDR3 nucleotides are TGTGCCAGCAGCCATAATTCGGTTGGGGGCCACAATGAGCAGTTCTTC.

The DNA of the CDR3 is TGTGCCAGCAGCCCAAAGAGAGTCCAGAACACTGAAGCTTTCTTT. Its translation: CASSPKRVQNTEAFF. V usage is TRBV9 and J usage is TRBJ1-1; the D is unclear. Trimming took 4 bases from V and 1 from J, leaving 14 bases between them. Germline-derived CDR1 and CDR2 are SGDLS and YYNGEE. The CDR3 is made up of 15 amino acids.

The chain links TRBV18 to TRBJ2-5, with D perhaps matching TRBD1 (6 bases). Trimming left V 1 base short and J 1 base short, with 13 bases between. The germline V gene encodes CDR1 KGHSH and CDR2 LQKENI. The CDR3 length is 16 residues. DNA of the CDR3: TGTGCCAGCTCACCACTATCAGGGGCGGGCCAAGAGACCCAGTACTTC. Encoded protein: CASSPLSGAGQETQYF.

This clonotype was detected many times. V gene TRBV2 combines with J gene TRBJ2-1, with TRBD1 matching over 8 bases. The CDR3 is 15 amino acids. Trimming removed 6 bases from V and 12 bases from J; junction bases left unmatched: 16. Germline V gene data show CDR1 as SNHLY and CDR2 as FYNNEI. CDR3 bases: TGTGCCAGCAGCGTCCTCCCTTCCCCAGGGGGCGGGCAGTTCTTC. The encoded protein is CASSVLPSPGGGQFF.

This clonotype was seen repeatedly, ten times or more. The chain carries TRBV10-3 and TRBJ2-5; TRBD1 might be the D (7 bases). Germline CDR1 and CDR2: ENHRY and SYGVKD. This CDR3 is 16 amino acids long. Trimming stripped 3 bases from V and 4 bases from J, with 18 bases between. CDR3 in amino acids: CAISDPGQTGAETQYF. The CDR3 DNA reads as TGTGCCATCAGTGACCCGGGACAGACGGGGGCAGAGACCCAGTACTTC.

The chain recombines TRBV18 with TRBJ2-3, with 14 positions matching TRBD2. CDR1 and CDR2 (germline): KGHSH, LQKENI. With 5 bases clipped from V and 1 base from J, the junction kept 5 bases outside the gene matches. This CDR3 comprises 17 residues. CDR3 region: CASSSGTSGSGTDTQYF. The DNA for the CDR3 is TGTGCCAGCTCATCGGGGACTAGCGGGAGTGGCACAGATACGCAGTATTTT.

Ten or more counts support this clonotype. V and J are TRBV10-2 and TRBJ2-7; TRBD2 matches 10 bases. The CDR3 is 19 residues long. Germline values: CDR1 WSHSY, CDR2 SAAADI. The trim removed 6 bases at V and 0 bases at J, leaving 17 bases unmatched. Written as DNA, the CDR3 is TGCGCCAGCAGCGAAAGCCTCGGGACTAGCGCCCGCCGCTCCTACGAGCAGTACTTC. The encoded protein is CASSESLGTSARRSYEQYF.

The chain recombines TRBV18 with TRBJ2-5; 11 bases match TRBD1. Losses at the gene ends were 4 bases for V and 2 bases for J; bases not matched to a gene: 9. This CDR3 contains 17 residues. Germline CDR1 is KGHSH and CDR2 is LQKENI. In DNA, the CDR3 is TGTGCCAGCTCACAGAGGACAGGGGGCGCTGAGCAAGAGACCCAGTACTTC. Translated: CASSQRTGGAEQETQYF.

This clonotype was observed many times. The chain has TRBV3-1 and TRBJ2-7; no definite D call. Germline V lookup: CDR1 LGHDT, CDR2 YNNKEL (reference sequence). V was cut by 1 base and J by 3 bases, with 7 bases left in between. This CDR3 spans 13 amino acids. The CDR3, as DNA: TGTGCCAGCAGCCAAGCCCGCTACTACGAGCAGTACTTC. Its translation: CASSQARYYEQYF.

DNA of the CDR3: TGTGCCAGCTTGCTGGGAACCTACAATGAGCAGTTCTTC. Protein product: CASLLGTYNEQFF. V and J are TRBV6-2 or TRBV6-3 and TRBJ2-1; D is uncertain. The V end lost 8 bases, the J end lost 2 bases, and 10 bases lay between the germline ends. The CDR3 runs to 13 residues. CDR1 MNHEY and CDR2 SVGEGT come from the germline V gene.

This clonotype turned up a few times. This chain uses TRBV19 with TRBJ2-5; TRBD1 aligns across 12 bases. CDR3 size: 15 residues. V shed 5 bases, J shed 5 bases, and the junction held 6 bases outside the gene matches. Germline CDR1 LNHDA, CDR2 SQIVND (reference sequence). CDR3 sequence reads: CASSPGTGGAETQYF. As DNA, the CDR3 is TGTGCCAGTAGTCCCGGGACAGGGGGCGCGGAGACCCAGTACTTC.

The chain has TRBV4-1 and TRBJ2-1, with 12 bases identical to TRBD2. From germline, CDR1 is MGHRA and CDR2 YSYEKL. V dropped 1 base and J dropped 7; count of bases not matched to a gene: 11. The CDR3 runs 18 residues. The DNA of the CDR3 is TGCGCCAGCAGCCAAGGCCGAGCTAGCGGGAGGGCCCGTAATGAGCAGTTCTTC. Translated, it gives CASSQGRASGRARNEQFF.

This chain uses TRBV10-3 with TRBJ2-7; no reliable D call. CDR3 length equals 13 residues. Trimming removed 2 bases from V and 0 bases from J, with 5 bases in between. Looked up from germline, CDR1 is ENHRY and CDR2 is SYGVKD. The CDR3 DNA is TGTGCCATCAGTGAGACAGTCTCCTACGAGCAGTACTTC. Amino acids: CAISETVSYEQYF.

The table lists this clonotype with many counts. The gene calls are TRBV19 and TRBJ2-1, with 9 bases that match TRBD2. The V gene end was trimmed by 2 bases and the J gene end by 7 bases; junction bases not matched to a gene: 15. Germline assignment: CDR1 LNHDA and CDR2 SQIVND (reference sequence). This CDR3 has 18 residues. CDR3 coding DNA: TGTGCCAGTAGTATACGGAGACAGGGCGGGAGGGCCGCGAATGAGCAGTTCTTC. It specifies CASSIRRQGGRAANEQFF.

As regards this clonotype: Germline is not matched at one junction end, which may reflect a read error. The chain joins TRBV11-1 to TRBJ2-3; D might be TRBD2 (5 bases). CDR3 length equals 11 residues. Per the germline V gene, CDR1 is SGHAT and CDR2 is FQDESV (reference sequence). CDR3 residues: CASTTGVGNVF. In nucleotides, the CDR3 is TGTGCCAGCACCACCGGGGTCGGGAATGTGTTT. The full variable domain, in which reference TRBV11-1 and TRBJ2-3 provide the parts outside the CDR3, is EAEVAQSPRYKITEKSQAVAFWCDPISGHATLYWYRQILGQGPELLVQFQDESVVDDSQLPKDRFSAERLKGVDSTLKIQPAELGDSAMYLCASTTGVGNVFGPGTRLTVL.

This clonotype was seen at least ten times. The J gene is TRBJ2-3, the V gene TRBV7-8, with D unresolved. Germline assignment: CDR1 SGHVS and CDR2 FQNEAQ. The V end was cut by 5 bases, the J end by 6 bases, with 15 bases between. There are 14 residues in the CDR3. The CDR3 spells CASSPVWREDTQYF. The CDR3 nucleotides read TGTGCCAGCAGCCCAGTCTGGCGTGAGGATACGCAGTATTTT.

At least ten counts were recorded for this clonotype. The chain joins TRBV29-1 to TRBJ2-7, with TRBD1 identical over 7 bases. Trimming removed 3 bases from V and 2 bases from J; junction bases left unmatched: 4. The CDR3 extends over 13 amino acids. Germline CDR1 reads SQVTM; CDR2 reads ANQGSEA. The CDR3, as DNA: TGCAGCGTTGATGTCCAGGGGGCCTACGAGCAGTACTTC. This gives the protein CSVDVQGAYEQYF.

This clonotype occurred many times. The gene calls are TRBV18 and TRBJ2-5; 9 bases agree with TRBD2. Trimming cost V 3 bases and J 5 bases; bases outside gene matches: 7. The CDR3 contains 15 residues. Germline V CDR1 and CDR2: KGHSH, LQKENI. The CDR3 sequence is CASSPSSGIRETQYF. In DNA, the CDR3 is TGTGCCAGCTCACCTTCTAGCGGGATAAGGGAGACCCAGTACTTC.

This chain connects TRBV4-1 to TRBJ2-3; possibly TRBD2 for D (5 bases). Per germline, CDR1 MGHRA and CDR2 YSYEKL. The CDR3 extends over 13 amino acids. The ends were cut back, 5 bases at V and 6 bases at J, with 12 bases in the middle. The CDR3, as DNA: TGCGCCAGCAGCTCAGAGGGCGTGGATACGCAGTATTTT. This gives the protein CASSSEGVDTQYF.

Ten or more counts support this clonotype. V is TRBV28 and J is TRBJ1-2; TRBD1 is a possible D gene (5 bases). The V end lost 6 bases, the J end lost 5 bases, and 16 bases lay between the germline ends. This CDR3 spans 14 amino acids. Germline CDR1 is MDHEN and CDR2 is SYDVKM. In nucleotides, the CDR3 is TGTGCCAGCAGCCCAGGGCGATCGAGATATGGCTACACCTTC. Its translation: CASSPGRSRYGYTF.

This rearrangement joins TRBV2 to TRBJ2-1, with 7 bases aligning to TRBD2. The CDR3 runs to 13 residues. The germline gives CDR1 SNHLY, CDR2 FYNNEI. Trimming at V came to 7 bases and at J to 5 bases, leaving 5 bases not matched to a gene. The CDR3, as DNA: TGTGCCAGCATAGGCGGGAGTAACAATGAGCAGTTCTTC. It is translated as CASIGGSNNEQFF.

This clonotype was counted at least ten times. The genes are TRBV30 and TRBJ1-2; D perhaps matches TRBD1 (5 bases). CDR1 and CDR2 (germline): GTSNPN, SVGIG (reference sequence). This CDR3 has 13 residues. V gave up 3 bases and J gave up 4 bases, with 12 bases separating them. Here the CDR3 reads CAWSVGGSYGYTF. DNA for the CDR3: TGTGCCTGGAGCGTCGGGGGAAGCTATGGCTACACCTTC.

The genes are TRBV18 and TRBJ2-7; the D gene is possibly TRBD2 (5 bases). CDR1 and CDR2 (germline): KGHSH, LQKENI. Trimming stripped 4 bases from V and 9 bases from J, with 25 bases between. The CDR3 extends over 16 amino acids. In DNA, the CDR3 is TGTGCCAGCTCACGAACCGGACCCGGGGAATGGAGCGGGCAGTACTTC. Translation: CASSRTGPGEWSGQYF. The variable domain in full, with the rest retrieved from reference TRBV18 and TRBJ2-7, is NAGVMQNPRHLVRRRGQEARLRCSPMKGHSHVYWYRQLPEEGLKFMVYLQKENIIDESGMPKERFSAEFPKEGPSILRIQQVVRGDSAAYFCASSRTGPGEWSGQYFGPGTRLTVT.

This sequence joins TRBV6-1 and TRBJ1-2, with 7 bases fitting TRBD1. The V and J ends lost 10 bases and 10 bases, in that order; junction bases with no gene match: 15. CDR3 size: 13 residues. Germline V gene sequence: CDR1 MNHNS, CDR2 SASEGT. Here the CDR3 reads CATPMEGAADYTF. The CDR3 DNA is TGTGCCACCCCAATGGAGGGGGCGGCTGACTACACCTTC.

The rearrangement uses TRBV20-1 and TRBJ1-1; 12 nucleotides match TRBD1. The germline gives CDR1 DFQATT, CDR2 SNEGSKA (reference sequence). The CDR3 consists of 14 residues. The J segment lost 7 bases and the V segment lost 4 bases, leaving 7 bases of the junction unmatched. The CDR3 here is CSAISGQGAGEAFF. The CDR3 DNA is TGCAGTGCTATCTCGGGACAGGGGGCAGGTGAAGCTTTCTTT.

This clonotype has a count of ten or more. In DNA, the CDR3 is TGTGCCAGCAGCGCCCTACCCCCCAGCGAGCAGTACTTC. Amino acids: CASSALPPSEQYF. The chain carries TRBV7-2 and TRBJ2-7; D is unclear. Per germline, CDR1 SGHTA and CDR2 FQGNSA. The CDR3 has 13 residues. Deletions cut 5 bases from V and 6 bases from J, with 14 bases between.

V gene TRBV4-1 combines with J gene TRBJ1-1; 10 bases match TRBD1. V was pared by 3 bases and J by 4 bases, with 2 bases of the junction left unmatched. The CDR3 extends over 14 amino acids. In germline, CDR1 is MGHRA, CDR2 YSYEKL. CDR3 nucleotides: TGCGCCAGCAGCCACGGACAGGGGGGCACTGAAGCTTTCTTT. As protein: CASSHGQGGTEAFF.